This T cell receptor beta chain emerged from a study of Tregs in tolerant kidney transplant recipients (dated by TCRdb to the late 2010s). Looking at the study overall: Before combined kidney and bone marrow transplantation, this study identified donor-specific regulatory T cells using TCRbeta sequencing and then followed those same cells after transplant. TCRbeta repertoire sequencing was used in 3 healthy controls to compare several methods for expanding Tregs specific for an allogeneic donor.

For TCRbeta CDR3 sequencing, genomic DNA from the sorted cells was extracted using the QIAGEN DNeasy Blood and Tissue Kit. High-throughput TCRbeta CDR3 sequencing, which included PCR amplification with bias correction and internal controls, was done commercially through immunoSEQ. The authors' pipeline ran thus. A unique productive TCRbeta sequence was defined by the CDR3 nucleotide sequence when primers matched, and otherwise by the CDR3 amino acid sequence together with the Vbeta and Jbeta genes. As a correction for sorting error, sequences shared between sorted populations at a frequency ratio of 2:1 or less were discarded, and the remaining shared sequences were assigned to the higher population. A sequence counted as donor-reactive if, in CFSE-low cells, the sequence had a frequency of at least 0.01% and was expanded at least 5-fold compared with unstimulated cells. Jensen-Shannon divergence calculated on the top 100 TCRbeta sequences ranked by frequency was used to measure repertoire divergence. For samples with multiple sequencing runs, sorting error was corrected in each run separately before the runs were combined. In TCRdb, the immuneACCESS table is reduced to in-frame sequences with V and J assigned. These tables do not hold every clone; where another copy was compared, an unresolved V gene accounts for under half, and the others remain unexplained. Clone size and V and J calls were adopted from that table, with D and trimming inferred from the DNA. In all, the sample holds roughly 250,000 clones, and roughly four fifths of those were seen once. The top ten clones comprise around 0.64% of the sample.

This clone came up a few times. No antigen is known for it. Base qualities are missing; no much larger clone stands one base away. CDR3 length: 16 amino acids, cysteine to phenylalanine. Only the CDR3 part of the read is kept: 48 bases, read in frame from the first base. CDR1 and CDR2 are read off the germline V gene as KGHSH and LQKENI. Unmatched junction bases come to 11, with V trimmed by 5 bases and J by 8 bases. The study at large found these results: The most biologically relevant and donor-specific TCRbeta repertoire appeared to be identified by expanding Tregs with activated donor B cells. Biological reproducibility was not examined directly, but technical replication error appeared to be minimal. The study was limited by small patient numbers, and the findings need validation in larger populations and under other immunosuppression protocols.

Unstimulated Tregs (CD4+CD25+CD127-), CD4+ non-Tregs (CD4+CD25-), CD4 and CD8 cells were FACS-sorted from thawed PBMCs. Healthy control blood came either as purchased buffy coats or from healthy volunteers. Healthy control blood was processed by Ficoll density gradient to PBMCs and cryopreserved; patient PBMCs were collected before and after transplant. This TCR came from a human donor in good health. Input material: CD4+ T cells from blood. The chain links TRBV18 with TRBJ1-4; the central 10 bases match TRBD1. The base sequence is TGTGCCAGCTCATCCCGACAGGGGGCTGCTAGGGAAAAACTGTTTTTT. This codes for CASSSRQGAAREKLFF. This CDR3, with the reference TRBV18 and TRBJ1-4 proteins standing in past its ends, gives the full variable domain NAGVMQNPRHLVRRRGQEARLRCSPMKGHSHVYWYRQLPEEGLKFMVYLQKENIIDESGMPKERFSAEFPKEGPSILRIQQVVRGDSAAYFCASSSRQGAAREKLFFGSGTQLSVL.